The present T cell receptor beta chain was sequenced within a study of shared clonotypes between healthy human individuals. Sorted-subset replicate PCR reactions contained 150 to 200 ng DNA, corresponding to about 30,000 T cell genomes. TCRdb keeps only in-frame clones here, not all; method: immunoSEQ multiplex PCR. Among about a million clones listed, roughly 80% were seen once. Those who donated were healthy HIV-negative adults, with no recent acute infections or vaccinations reported. Unmatched junction bases numbered 13, after V lost 7 bases and J lost 9 bases. The CDR3 is made up of 16 amino acids. The germline gives CDR1 MDHEN, CDR2 SYDVKM.

This receptor was obtained from a man younger than 35 in good health. Some clones in this sample may be carry-over from other donors' samples. The sequenced material came from memory CD4+ T cells from PBMCs. Described subset: CD45RA-negative fraction. The V gene is TRBV28, the J gene TRBJ2-1; 12 bases line up with TRBD2. The CDR3 nucleotides read TGTGCCAGCACACTCTGGGGGACTAGCGGGTCTCCTGAGCAGTTCTTC. This sequence encodes CASTLWGTSGSPEQFF.